One T cell receptor (beta chain) is described in this entry. Authors' analysis steps: Researchers report that nucleated cell counts were estimated from reference gene primer amplification. Assay: immunoSEQ multiplex PCR; the TCRdb copy retains only in-frame clones and omits some. For V, J and clone size, that table is used; D and trimming come from the DNA. Of roughly 71,000 clones in the sample, 80% were seen once. This sample was included in a study of blood T cell repertoires in COVID-19. In the study overall: Samples came from the United States, Italy and Spain, spanning acute and convalescent COVID-19. Sample material is recorded as cDNA or gDNA derived from T cells, B-cell-depleted T cells, or PBMCs.

The CDR3 contains 16 residues. Looked up from germline, CDR1 is GTSNPN and CDR2 is SVGIG (reference sequence). J was trimmed by 2 bases and V by 4 bases; bases with no gene match: 11. The TCR sequence derives from a man aged 65 to 85 who had recovered from COVID-19. J is TRBJ2-5 and V is TRBV30, with 9 positions matching TRBD2. The sequencing sample was made of peripheral blood. The CDR3 coding sequence is TGTGCCTGGAAAAGTTTCTCTAGCGGGGAACAAGAGACCCAGTACTTC. This gives the protein CAWKSFSSGEQETQYF.